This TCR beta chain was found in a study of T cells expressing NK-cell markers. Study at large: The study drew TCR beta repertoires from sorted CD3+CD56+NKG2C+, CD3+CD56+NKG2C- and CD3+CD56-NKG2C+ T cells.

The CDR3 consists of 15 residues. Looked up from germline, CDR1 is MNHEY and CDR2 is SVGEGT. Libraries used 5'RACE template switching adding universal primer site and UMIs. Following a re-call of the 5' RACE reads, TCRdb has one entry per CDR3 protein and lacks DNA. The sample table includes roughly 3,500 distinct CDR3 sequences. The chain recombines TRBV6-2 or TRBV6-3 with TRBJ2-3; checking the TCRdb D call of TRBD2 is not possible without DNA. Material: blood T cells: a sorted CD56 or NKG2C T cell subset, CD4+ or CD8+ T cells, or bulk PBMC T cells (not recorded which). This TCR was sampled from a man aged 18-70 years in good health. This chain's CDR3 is CASRLAGGNTDTQYF.